This TCR beta chain was found in a study of T cells after somatic rescue of genetic block. The CDR3 sequence is 13 residues long. CDR1 and CDR2 from the germline V gene are SGHVS and FNYEAQ. The ends lost 1 base at V and 7 bases at J; junction bases unmatched: 4. Repertoires were generated with immunoSEQ multiplex PCR, while TCRdb's copy carries only in-frame clones and drops some. The data hold 14,000 to 15,000 clones, with about 72% observed a single time. The genes are TRBV7-6 and TRBJ2-7; the match to TRBD2 covers 7 bases. The receptor's source is a man aged 18 to 30. The sequenced sample consisted of peripheral blood mononuclear cells (PBMCs). The DNA for the CDR3 is TGTGCCAGCAGCTTAGGGGGAGCGGGGGAGCAGTACTTC. Residues: CASSLGGAGEQYF.